This T cell receptor beta chain stems from a study of shared clonotypes between healthy human individuals. Study details: Donors, aged 18 to 49, were a couple of women and a few men. Plates per donor: three CD4 naive, three CD4 memory, two CD8 naive, one CD8 memory. Study observations and caveats: Read depth was anticipated to influence clonotype sharing among donors. Generation of non-shared clonotypes was less probable than generation of clonotypes shared by all four donors.

Data came from immunoSEQ multiplex PCR; TCRdb stores just in-frame clones and leaves some out. This sample has about 2.4 million clones, with around 94% found just once. The germline gives CDR1 SGHRS, CDR2 YFSETQ. V gave up 3 bases and J gave up 7 bases; unmatched junction bases: 8. The length of the CDR3 is 14 residues. Note on this clone: Its antigen is unidentified.

The sequence was obtained from a man aged 18 to 29 in good health. The V call is TRBV5-1, the J call TRBJ1-2; TRBD1 aligns across 8 bases. The sample comprised naive CD4+ T cells sorted from blood. Sample subset: CD45RA+ positively selected. The CDR3 nucleotides read TGCGCCAGCAGCTCCCCGGGACAGGTACTTGGCTACACCTTC. Encoded protein: CASSSPGQVLGYTF. Looking up the rest from reference TRBV5-1 and TRBJ1-2 gives the full variable domain: KAGVTQTPRYLIKTRGQQVTLSCSPISGHRSVSWYQQTPGQGLQFLFEYFSETQRNKGNFPGRFSGRQFSNSRSEMNVSTLELGDSALYLCASSSPGQVLGYTFGSGTRLTVV.